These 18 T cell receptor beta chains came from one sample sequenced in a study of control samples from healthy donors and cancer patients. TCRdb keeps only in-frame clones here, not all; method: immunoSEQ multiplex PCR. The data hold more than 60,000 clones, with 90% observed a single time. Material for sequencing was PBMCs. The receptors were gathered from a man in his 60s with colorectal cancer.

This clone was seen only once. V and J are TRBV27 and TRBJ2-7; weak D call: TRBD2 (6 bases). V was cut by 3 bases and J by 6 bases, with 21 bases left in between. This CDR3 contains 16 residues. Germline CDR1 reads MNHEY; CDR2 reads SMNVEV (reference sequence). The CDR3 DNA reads TGTGCCAGCAGTTTTTTACTAGCTGGGAAGTATGGCGAGCAGTACTTC. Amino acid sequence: CASSFLLAGKYGEQYF.

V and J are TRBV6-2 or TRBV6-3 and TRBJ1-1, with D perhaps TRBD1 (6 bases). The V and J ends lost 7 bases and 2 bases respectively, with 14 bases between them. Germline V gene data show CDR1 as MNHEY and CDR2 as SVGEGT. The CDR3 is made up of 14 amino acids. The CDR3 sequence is CASNPNRVNTEAFF. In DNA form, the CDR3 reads TGTGCCAGCAACCCAAACAGGGTTAACACTGAAGCTTTCTTT.

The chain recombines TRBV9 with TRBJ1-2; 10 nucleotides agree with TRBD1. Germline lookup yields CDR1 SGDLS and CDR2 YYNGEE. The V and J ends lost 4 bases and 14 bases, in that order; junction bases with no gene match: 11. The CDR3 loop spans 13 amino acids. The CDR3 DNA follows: TGTGCCAGCAGCTCGGGACAGGGGCGCCCTTATACCTTC. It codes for CASSSGQGRPYTF.

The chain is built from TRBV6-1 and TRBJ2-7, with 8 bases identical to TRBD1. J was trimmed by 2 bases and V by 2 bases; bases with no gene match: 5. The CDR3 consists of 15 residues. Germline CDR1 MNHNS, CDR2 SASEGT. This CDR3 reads CASSEPGQGAYEQYF. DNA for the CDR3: TGTGCCAGCAGTGAACCCGGACAGGGAGCCTACGAGCAGTACTTC.

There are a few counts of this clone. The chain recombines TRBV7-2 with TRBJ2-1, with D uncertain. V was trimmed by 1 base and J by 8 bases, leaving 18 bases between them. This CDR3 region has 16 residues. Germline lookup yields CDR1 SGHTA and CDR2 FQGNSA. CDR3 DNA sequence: TGTGCCAGCAGCTTAGAAAACACGCCGCGGTTCGATGAGCAGTTCTTC. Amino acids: CASSLENTPRFDEQFF.

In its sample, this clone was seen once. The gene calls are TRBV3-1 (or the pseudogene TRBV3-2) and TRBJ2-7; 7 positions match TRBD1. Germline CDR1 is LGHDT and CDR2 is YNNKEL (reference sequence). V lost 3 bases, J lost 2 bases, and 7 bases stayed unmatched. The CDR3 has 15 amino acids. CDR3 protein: CASSHPGTEAYEQYF. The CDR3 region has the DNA TGTGCCAGCAGCCACCCCGGGACAGAAGCCTACGAGCAGTACTTC.

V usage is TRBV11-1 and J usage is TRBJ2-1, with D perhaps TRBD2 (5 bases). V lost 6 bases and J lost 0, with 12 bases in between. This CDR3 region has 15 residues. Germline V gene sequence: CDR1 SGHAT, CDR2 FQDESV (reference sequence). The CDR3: CASSPSSSSYNEQFF. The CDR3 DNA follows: TGTGCCAGCAGTCCATCTAGCAGCTCCTACAATGAGCAGTTCTTC. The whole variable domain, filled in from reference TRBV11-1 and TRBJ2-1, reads EAEVAQSPRYKITEKSQAVAFWCDPISGHATLYWYRQILGQGPELLVQFQDESVVDDSQLPKDRFSAERLKGVDSTLKIQPAELGDSAMYLCASSPSSSSYNEQFFGPGTRLTVL.

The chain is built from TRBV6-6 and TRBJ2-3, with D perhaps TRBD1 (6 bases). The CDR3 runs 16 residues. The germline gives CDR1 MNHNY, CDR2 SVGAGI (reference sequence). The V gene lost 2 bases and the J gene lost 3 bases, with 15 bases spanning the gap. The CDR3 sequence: CASSYRGSQGTDTQYF. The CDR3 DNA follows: TGTGCCAGCAGTTACAGGGGTTCACAGGGAACAGATACGCAGTATTTT.

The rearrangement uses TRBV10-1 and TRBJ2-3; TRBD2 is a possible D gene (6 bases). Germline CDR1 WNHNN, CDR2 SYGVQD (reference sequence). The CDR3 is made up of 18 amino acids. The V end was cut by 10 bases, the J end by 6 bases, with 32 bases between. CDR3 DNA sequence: TGCGCCAACGCGCACGGTCGGAGTTTGGGGCTAGCGTTGGATACGCAGTATTTT. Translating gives CANAHGRSLGLALDTQYF.

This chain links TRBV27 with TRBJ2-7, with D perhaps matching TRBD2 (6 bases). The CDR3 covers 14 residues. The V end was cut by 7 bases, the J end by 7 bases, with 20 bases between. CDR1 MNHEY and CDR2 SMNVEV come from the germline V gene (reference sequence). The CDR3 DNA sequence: TGTGCCAGCACAGACGGGAGCCTTAGCGAAGAGCAGTACTTC. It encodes CASTDGSLSEEQYF.

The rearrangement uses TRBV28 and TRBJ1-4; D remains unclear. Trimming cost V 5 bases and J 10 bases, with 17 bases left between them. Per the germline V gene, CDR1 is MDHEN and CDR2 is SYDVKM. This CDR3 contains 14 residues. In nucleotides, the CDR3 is TGTGCCAGCAGTCCGCGGACCCCCACGGGAAAACTGTTTTTT. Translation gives CASSPRTPTGKLFF.

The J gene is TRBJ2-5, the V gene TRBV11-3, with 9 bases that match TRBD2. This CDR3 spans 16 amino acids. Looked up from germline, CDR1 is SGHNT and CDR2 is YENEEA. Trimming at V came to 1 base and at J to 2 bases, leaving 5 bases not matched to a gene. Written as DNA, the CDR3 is TGTGCCAGCAGCTTAGGGGGAAGCGGGGGGCAAGAGACCCAGTACTTC. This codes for CASSLGGSGGQETQYF.

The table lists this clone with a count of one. CDR3 in DNA: TGTGTCCAGGGGGGTTACGAGCAGTACTTC. Translated, it gives CVQGGYEQYF. The rearrangement links TRBV6-5 to TRBJ2-7; tentative D call: TRBD1 (7 bases). CDR1 MNHEY and CDR2 SVGAGI come from the germline V gene. CDR3 length: 10 amino acids.

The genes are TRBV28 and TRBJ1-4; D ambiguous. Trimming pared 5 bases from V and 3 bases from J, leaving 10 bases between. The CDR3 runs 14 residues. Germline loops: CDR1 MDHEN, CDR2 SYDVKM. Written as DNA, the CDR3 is TGTGCCAGCAGTCGGGCGGGATCTAATGAAAAACTGTTTTTT. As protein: CASSRAGSNEKLFF.

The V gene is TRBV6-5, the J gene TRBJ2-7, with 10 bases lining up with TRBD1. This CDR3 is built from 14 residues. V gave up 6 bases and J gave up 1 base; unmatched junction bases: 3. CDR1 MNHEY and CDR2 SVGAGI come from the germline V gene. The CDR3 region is CASRGGQGSYEQYF. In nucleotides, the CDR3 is TGTGCCAGCAGGGGGGGACAGGGGTCCTACGAGCAGTACTTC.

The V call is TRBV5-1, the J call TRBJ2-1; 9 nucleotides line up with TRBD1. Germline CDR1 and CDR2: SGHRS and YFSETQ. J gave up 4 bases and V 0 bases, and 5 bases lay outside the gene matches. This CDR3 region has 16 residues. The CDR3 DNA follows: TGCGCCAGCAGCTTGGGCGGGACAGGGTCGTACAATGAGCAGTTCTTC. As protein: CASSLGGTGSYNEQFF.

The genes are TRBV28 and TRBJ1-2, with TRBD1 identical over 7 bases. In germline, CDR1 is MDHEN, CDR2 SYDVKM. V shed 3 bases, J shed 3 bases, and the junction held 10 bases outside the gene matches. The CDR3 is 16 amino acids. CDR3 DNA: TGTGCCAGCAGTTTCGCGAACAGGGGCCCCTACTATGGCTACACCTTC. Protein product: CASSFANRGPYYGYTF.

CDR3 sequence: CASTLGAGPNTEAFF. Here the CDR3 DNA reads TGTGCCAGTACCTTGGGTGCAGGGCCCAACACTGAAGCTTTCTTT. The V gene is TRBV19, the J gene TRBJ1-1, with a weak D call TRBD1 (5 bases). There are 15 residues in the CDR3. Per the germline V gene, CDR1 is LNHDA and CDR2 is SQIVND (reference sequence). Trimming cost V 7 bases and J 2 bases, with 17 bases left between them. The whole variable domain, filled in from reference TRBV19 and TRBJ1-1, reads DGGITQSPKYLFRKEGQNVTLSCEQNLNHDAMYWYRQDPGQGLRLIYYSQIVNDFQKGDIAEGYSVSREKKESFPLTVTSAQKNPTAFYLCASTLGAGPNTEAFFGQGTRLTVV.